A single T cell receptor (beta chain) is shown here with its context. No antigen is known for it. This entry is derived from a study of T cell responses to AZD1222 COVID-19 vaccine. The protocol was immunoSEQ multiplex PCR, while the TCRdb copy is restricted to in-frame clones and leaves out a portion. The sample consists of 90,000 to 130,000 clones, around 82% of them appearing once. The study, taken as a whole, reports: Recipients of two AZD1222 doses showed rising Spike-specific TCR breadth and depth. Researchers took repertoire samples only after the peak T cell response had come.

The V gene lost 0 bases and the J gene lost 8 bases, with 14 bases spanning the gap. The CDR3 sequence is 15 residues long. Germline V gene data show CDR1 as SGHNT and CDR2 as YYREEE (reference sequence). The chain is built from TRBV5-4 and TRBJ2-2; D is uncertain. The material sequenced was peripheral blood, taken on day 0 of AZD1222 vaccination. This TCR came from an adult in good health. The CDR3 nucleotides read TGTGCCAGCAGCTTGGGTGACCCCCTTTCTGGGGAGCTGTTTTTT. Its translation: CASSLGDPLSGELFF.